What follows are 9 T cell receptor beta chains derived from one specimen sequenced in a study of monozygotic twins with inflammatory bowel disease. Using the 5' RACE reads, TCRdb records one entry per CDR3 protein without DNA. Here the sample table reports around 200,000 distinct CDR3 sequences. The sequencing input was blood. The receptors shown here come from a human donor with ulcerative colitis or Crohn's disease, or a healthy co-twin of an affected twin (not recorded which).

The V and J genes are TRBV3-1 and TRBJ2-7; absent DNA, TCRdb's TRBD1 call cannot be checked. Per the germline V gene, CDR1 is LGHDT and CDR2 is YNNKEL (reference sequence). The CDR3 is made up of 13 amino acids. CDR3 in amino acids: CASSRRGEGEQYF.

This chain uses TRBV27 with TRBJ1-1; TCRdb lists TRBD1, though no DNA is available to test this call. Germline assignment: CDR1 MNHEY and CDR2 SMNVEV (reference sequence). The CDR3 loop spans 14 amino acids. The CDR3 here is CASSSPLTGLEAFF.

The chain carries TRBV6-1 and TRBJ2-1; TCRdb reports TRBD2, a call that lacks DNA to check it against. Germline V CDR1 and CDR2: MNHNS, SASEGT. This CDR3 is built from 15 residues. This chain's CDR3 is CASSPPGLLYNEQFF.

V gene TRBV5-1 combines with J gene TRBJ2-7; the TCRdb D gene call, TRBD1, has no DNA to confirm it. Germline-derived CDR1 and CDR2 are SGHRS and YFSETQ. The CDR3 totals 16 residues. The CDR3 loop reads CASSWWDTALSYEQYF.

This chain uses TRBV10-3 with TRBJ2-3; TCRdb's assignment of TRBD1 cannot be checked, as there is no DNA. Per the germline V gene, CDR1 is ENHRY and CDR2 is SYGVKD. There are 15 residues in the CDR3. The CDR3: CAISETGGPSDTQYF.

This chain connects TRBV28 to TRBJ1-1; without DNA, the TCRdb call of TRBD1 cannot be checked. The CDR3 spans 14 residues. Germline assignment: CDR1 MDHEN and CDR2 SYDVKM. The CDR3 reads CASSGTGWNTEAFF.

The rearrangement uses TRBV12-3 or TRBV12-4 and TRBJ1-1; TCRdb indicates TRBD1, and absent DNA this call remains unverified. The CDR3 is made up of 12 amino acids. CDR3 amino acids: CATWGRSTEAFF.

This chain uses TRBV20-1 with TRBJ2-3. CDR1 is DFQATT and CDR2 is SNEGSKA in the germline V gene (reference sequence). The length of the CDR3 is 15 residues. CDR3 region: CSAVSTPHSADTQYF.

V is TRBV5-1 and J is TRBJ2-3. The CDR3 loop spans 12 amino acids. CDR1 is SGHRS and CDR2 is YFSETQ in the germline V gene. The CDR3 here is CASSLKDDTQYF.